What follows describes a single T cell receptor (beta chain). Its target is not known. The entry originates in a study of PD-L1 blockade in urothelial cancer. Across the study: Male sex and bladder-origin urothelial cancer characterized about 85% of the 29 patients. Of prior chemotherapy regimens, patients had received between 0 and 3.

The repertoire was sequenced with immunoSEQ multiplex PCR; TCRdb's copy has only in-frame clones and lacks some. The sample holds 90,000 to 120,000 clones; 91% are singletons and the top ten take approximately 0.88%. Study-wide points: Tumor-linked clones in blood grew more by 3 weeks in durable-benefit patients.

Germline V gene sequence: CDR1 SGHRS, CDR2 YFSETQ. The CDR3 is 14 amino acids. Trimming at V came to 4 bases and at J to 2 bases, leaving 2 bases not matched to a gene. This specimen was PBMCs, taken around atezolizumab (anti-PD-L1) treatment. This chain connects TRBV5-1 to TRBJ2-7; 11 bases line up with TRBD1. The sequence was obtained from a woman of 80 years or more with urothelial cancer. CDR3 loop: CASSPGQGAYEQYF. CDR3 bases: TGCGCCAGCAGCCCGGGACAGGGGGCCTACGAGCAGTACTTC. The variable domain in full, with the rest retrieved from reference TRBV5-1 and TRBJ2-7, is KAGVTQTPRYLIKTRGQQVTLSCSPISGHRSVSWYQQTPGQGLQFLFEYFSETQRNKGNFPGRFSGRQFSNSRSEMNVSTLELGDSALYLCASSPGQGAYEQYFGPGTRLTVT.